The 27 T cell receptor beta chains presented below share a single source sample, sequenced in a study of control samples from healthy donors and cancer patients. TCRdb's copy holds only in-frame clones and misses some; the assay was immunoSEQ multiplex PCR. Of 130,000 or so clones in the sample, approximately 90% were seen once. The source material was blood. The receptors were sampled from a man aged 50 to 59 in good health.

The chain joins TRBV4-1 to TRBJ1-2; no definite D call. Germline V gene data show CDR1 as MGHRA and CDR2 as YSYEKL. CDR3 length: 12 residues. V shed 3 bases and J shed 5 bases, with 7 bases lying between them. The CDR3 DNA sequence: TGCGCCAGCAGCCAGGGGTTGTATGGCTACACCTTC. Encoded protein: CASSQGLYGYTF.

The rearrangement uses TRBV19 and TRBJ1-4; TRBD1 matches 7 bases. Germline CDR1 and CDR2: LNHDA and SQIVND (reference sequence). V trimming: 7 bases; J trimming: 7 bases; junction bases outside the gene matches: 9. The length of the CDR3 is 14 residues. The CDR3 region is CASTGRGRGEKLFF. For the CDR3, the DNA is TGTGCCAGTACCGGGAGGGGGCGGGGTGAAAAACTGTTTTTT.

This chain links TRBV19 with TRBJ1-5, with D tentatively TRBD1 (6 bases). There are 15 residues in the CDR3. V lost 5 bases to trimming and J lost 5 bases, with 16 bases between them. Germline V lookup: CDR1 LNHDA, CDR2 SQIVND (reference sequence). The CDR3 protein is CASSPTDRIDQPQHF. CDR3 bases: TGTGCCAGTAGTCCCACCGACAGGATCGATCAGCCCCAGCATTTT.

The V and J genes are TRBV2 and TRBJ1-1; D is undetermined. From germline, CDR1 is SNHLY and CDR2 FYNNEI. This CDR3 region has 14 residues. Trimming removed 6 bases from V and 1 base from J, with 12 bases in between. CDR3 bases: TGTGCCAGCAGAGTCCGACAAGGGAACACTGAAGCTTTCTTT. Protein sequence: CASRVRQGNTEAFF.

The rearrangement uses TRBV24-1 and TRBJ1-2; tentatively, D is TRBD1 (6 bases). This CDR3 is 16 amino acids long. Trimming pared 0 bases from V and 5 bases from J, leaving 15 bases between. The V gene's germline CDR1 is KGHDR and CDR2 SFDVKD. In DNA, the CDR3 is TGTGCCACCAGTGATTTGGGCGAGGGGGGGATATATGGCTACACCTTC. Its translation: CATSDLGEGGIYGYTF.

The gene calls are TRBV18 and TRBJ1-6; D unclear. The germline CDR1 and CDR2 sequences are KGHSH and LQKENI. This CDR3 has 18 residues. The germline V and J ends were trimmed by 6 bases and 9 bases, with 27 bases remaining between them. The CDR3 is CASSPIGHSSGIASPLHF. CDR3 DNA sequence: TGTGCCAGCTCCCCGATAGGGCATTCGTCGGGGATAGCTTCACCCCTCCACTTT.

This chain joins TRBV27 and TRBJ1-6; no clear D gene. The germline V gene encodes CDR1 MNHEY and CDR2 SMNVEV (reference sequence). Trimming took off 5 bases at V and 8 bases at J, with 13 bases between the two ends. CDR3 size: 14 residues. CDR3 DNA sequence: TGTGCCAGCAGTAAGGGCATCGGGGATTCACCCCTCCACTTT. Protein sequence: CASSKGIGDSPLHF.

CDR3 in DNA: TGTGCCATCAGTACGACAGGCAACTACGAGCAGTACTTC. It encodes CAISTTGNYEQYF. The V gene is TRBV10-3, the J gene TRBJ2-7; D possibly corresponds to TRBD1 (6 bases). V gave up 5 bases and J gave up 3 bases, with 11 bases separating them. Per the germline V gene, CDR1 is ENHRY and CDR2 is SYGVKD. The CDR3 length is 13 residues.

The CDR3 loop is CASSLSGGPQPQHF. For the CDR3, the DNA is TGTGCCAGCAGTTTATCAGGGGGGCCTCAGCCCCAGCATTTT. The chain recombines TRBV27 with TRBJ1-5, with D possibly being TRBD1 (6 bases). This CDR3 is built from 14 residues. The V end lost 0 bases, the J end lost 6 bases, and 9 bases lay between the germline ends. Germline V gives CDR1 MNHEY, CDR2 SMNVEV (reference sequence).

As to this clone: The sample has other DNA sequences that encode this CDR3 too. The chain carries TRBV6-5 and TRBJ1-2; 7 nucleotides agree with TRBD1. With 0 bases clipped from V and 5 bases from J, the junction kept 9 bases outside the gene matches. Germline lookup yields CDR1 MNHEY and CDR2 SVGAGI. The CDR3 is 16 residues long. The CDR3 is CASSYSRTGGGYGYTF. In DNA, the CDR3 is TGTGCCAGCAGTTACTCGAGGACAGGAGGGGGGTATGGCTACACCTTC.

The rearrangement uses TRBV11-2 and TRBJ1-1, with D tentatively TRBD1 (5 bases). Germline CDR1 SGHAT, CDR2 FQNNGV. CDR3 length: 10 amino acids. V lost 8 bases to trimming and J lost 8 bases, with 9 bases between them. The CDR3 DNA reads as TGTGCCAGCGGGGGGAGAGAAGCTTTCTTT. The encoded protein is CASGGREAFF.

The chain links TRBV12-3 or TRBV12-4 to TRBJ2-7; 8 nucleotides align to TRBD2. The CDR3 extends over 13 amino acids. V shed 4 bases and J 5 bases; nucleotides not matched to a gene: 4. CDR3 sequence (DNA): TGTGCCAGCAGTTCGACTAGCGCCCACGAGCAGTACTTC. This gives the protein CASSSTSAHEQYF.

This clone was seen a handful of times. The V call is TRBV2, the J call TRBJ1-6; a possible D gene is TRBD1 (6 bases). Trimming shortened V by 7 bases and J by 7 bases, and 14 bases separated the two germline ends. Germline CDR1 is SNHLY and CDR2 is FYNNEI. The length of the CDR3 is 14 residues. The CDR3 loop is CASKVQGTNSPLHF. The CDR3 DNA is TGTGCCAGCAAGGTCCAGGGGACCAATTCACCCCTCCACTTT. The whole variable domain, filled in from reference TRBV2 and TRBJ1-6, reads EPEVTQTPSHQVTQMGQEVILRCVPISNHLYFYWYRQILGQKVEFLVSFYNNEISEKSEIFDDQFSVERPDGSNFTLKIRSTKLEDSAMYFCASKVQGTNSPLHFGNGTRLTVT.

The chain joins TRBV9 to TRBJ2-5; TRBD2 agrees at 11 bases. The CDR3 length is 14 residues. Losses at the gene ends were 4 bases for V and 5 bases for J; bases not matched to a gene: 4. In germline, CDR1 is SGDLS, CDR2 YYNGEE. CDR3 protein: CASSSGTSGETQYF. The CDR3, as DNA: TGTGCCAGCAGCTCCGGGACTAGCGGCGAGACCCAGTACTTC.

V gene TRBV2 combines with J gene TRBJ2-3; D call uncertain. CDR1 is SNHLY and CDR2 is FYNNEI in the germline V gene. Trimming left V 7 bases short and J 6 bases short, with 8 bases between. This CDR3 is built from 11 residues. The DNA for the CDR3 is TGTGCCAGCATCCCCGGGGATACGCAGTATTTT. It specifies CASIPGDTQYF.

This chain links TRBV7-9 with TRBJ1-1; no firm D call. Germline loops: CDR1 SEHNR, CDR2 FQNEAQ (reference sequence). The length of the CDR3 is 13 residues. Trimming took off 0 bases at V and 8 bases at J, with 10 bases between the two ends. The CDR3 coding sequence is TGTGCCAGCAGCTTAGCGCGGGCGGGGGAAGCTTTCTTT. It yields the protein CASSLARAGEAFF.

The gene calls are TRBV11-1 and TRBJ2-2, with unresolved D. Trimming cost V 1 base and J 0 bases, with 6 bases left between them. The germline CDR1 and CDR2 sequences are SGHAT and FQDESV (reference sequence). This CDR3 has 15 amino acids. The CDR3 reads CASSLVSSNTGELFF. CDR3 nucleotide sequence: TGTGCCAGCAGCTTAGTTTCGTCGAACACCGGGGAGCTGTTTTTT.

This clone has just one count. V usage is TRBV5-4 and J usage is TRBJ1-2; the D gene is possibly TRBD1 (5 bases). Deletions cut 0 bases from V and 2 bases from J, with 8 bases between. Germline V gives CDR1 SGHNT, CDR2 YYREEE (reference sequence). This CDR3 has 14 residues. The CDR3 coding sequence is TGTGCCAGCAGCTTGGGTGGACACAACTATGGCTACACCTTC. Translation: CASSLGGHNYGYTF.

A word on this clone: An end of the junction differs from the germline gene, which may be a read error. J is TRBJ1-2 and V is TRBV15, with 9 bases that match TRBD1. The CDR3 has 16 residues. Germline V gene data show CDR1 as LNHNV and CDR2 as YYDKDF (reference sequence). The CDR3 here is CATSRDRGRGTYGYTF. The DNA for the CDR3 is TGTGCCACCAGCCGAGACAGGGGGAGAGGGACCTATGGCTACACCTTC.

V and J are TRBV28 and TRBJ2-7, with D unclear. CDR1 is MDHEN and CDR2 is SYDVKM in the germline V gene. This CDR3 comprises 14 residues. The ends were cut back, 4 bases at V and 0 bases at J, with 10 bases in the middle. The CDR3 DNA sequence: TGTGCCAGCAGTTCTAGGGTGGGCTCCTACGAGCAGTACTTC. It encodes CASSSRVGSYEQYF.

This chain uses TRBV19 with TRBJ2-1, with D perhaps being TRBD1 or TRBD2 (5 bases each). The CDR3 has 14 amino acids. With 6 bases removed from V and 4 bases from J, the gap between germline ends came to 13 bases. Germline V gene sequence: CDR1 LNHDA, CDR2 SQIVND (reference sequence). The CDR3 loop is CASRRDGEYNEQFF. The CDR3 DNA follows: TGTGCCAGTAGAAGGGACGGAGAGTACAATGAGCAGTTCTTC. Combining the CDR3 with reference TRBV19 and TRBJ2-1 gives the whole variable domain DGGITQSPKYLFRKEGQNVTLSCEQNLNHDAMYWYRQDPGQGLRLIYYSQIVNDFQKGDIAEGYSVSREKKESFPLTVTSAQKNPTAFYLCASRRDGEYNEQFFGPGTRLTVL.

The V gene is TRBV14, the J gene TRBJ2-3, with 7 bases lining up with TRBD1. Per germline, CDR1 SGHDN and CDR2 FVKESK. J gave up 6 bases and V 4 bases, and 7 bases lay outside the gene matches. This CDR3 comprises 14 residues. The CDR3 protein is CASSPTGVGDTQYF. For the CDR3, the DNA is TGTGCCAGCAGCCCCACAGGGGTCGGGGATACGCAGTATTTT.

The chain couples TRBV9 to TRBJ2-3; 11 bases line up with TRBD2. V dropped 0 bases and J dropped 7; count of bases not matched to a gene: 7. The germline gives CDR1 SGDLS, CDR2 YYNGEE. This CDR3 is built from 16 residues. The CDR3 sequence: CASSVGASGGSYTQYF. The CDR3 DNA reads TGTGCCAGCAGCGTAGGTGCTAGCGGGGGGTCTTATACGCAGTATTTT.

For the CDR3, the DNA is TGTGCCAGCAGCGTTGACAGTAAGTTCGGCTACACCTTC. Translation gives CASSVDSKFGYTF. This chain uses TRBV9 with TRBJ1-2, with D maybe TRBD1 (5 bases). The germline V gene has CDR1 SGDLS and CDR2 YYNGEE. V was cut by 2 bases and J by 8 bases, with 13 bases left in between. The CDR3 is made up of 13 amino acids.

The rearrangement uses TRBV19 and TRBJ1-5, with D perhaps TRBD1 (6 bases). CDR1 is LNHDA and CDR2 is SQIVND in the germline V gene (reference sequence). V lost 7 bases, J lost 4 bases, and 11 bases lay in between. The CDR3 consists of 13 residues. The CDR3 loop reads CASNTGINQPQHF. As DNA, the CDR3 is TGTGCCAGTAATACAGGGATTAATCAGCCCCAGCATTTT.

The chain is built from TRBV2 and TRBJ2-2; D gene unclear. The CDR3 is made up of 13 amino acids. V was pared by 4 bases and J by 6 bases, with 9 bases between. Germline V lookup: CDR1 SNHLY, CDR2 FYNNEI. The DNA of the CDR3 is TGTGCCAGCAGTGTGGAGAAAGCCGGGGAGCTGTTTTTT. Its protein is CASSVEKAGELFF.

The chain links TRBV6-2 or TRBV6-3 to TRBJ1-1; TRBD1 matches 8 bases. Germline V gene lookup returns CDR1 MNHEY and CDR2 SVGEGT. The ends lost 5 bases at V and 4 bases at J; junction bases unmatched: 6. This CDR3 has 14 amino acids. The DNA of the CDR3 is TGTGCCAGCAGTCATGACAGGGGATTCACTGAAGCTTTCTTT. This gives the protein CASSHDRGFTEAFF.